This TCR beta chain originates from a study of T cells in Graves' hyperthyroidism and ophthalmopathy. RNA transcripts provided the source from which TCR beta CDR3 regions were amplified. Initially, a first-round RT-PCR of the TCR CDR3 employed the HTBI primer set. Via MiXCR, TCRdb re-called the multiplex PCR reads, giving one row per CDR3 protein. This sample carries about 720,000 distinct CDR3 sequences, about a sixth of them seen once, and the ten largest clones take around 8.1%. This clonotype was seen repeatedly, ten times or more. What it binds is unknown. The study's findings and limits: Blood also contained most expanded thyroid clonotypes above 0.001.

V lost 5 bases and J lost 7, with 11 bases in between. The length of the CDR3 is 12 residues. Looked up from germline, CDR1 is SNHLY and CDR2 is FYNNEI. The chain employs TRBV2 and TRBJ1-2, with D perhaps matching TRBD1 (6 bases). This TCR was recovered from a man between 18 and 35 years old with Graves' hyperthyroidism. The source material was blood. The CDR3 reads CASSTGLSGYTF. CDR3 nucleotide sequence: TGTGCCAGCAGTACAGGGTTGTCTGGCTACACCTTC.